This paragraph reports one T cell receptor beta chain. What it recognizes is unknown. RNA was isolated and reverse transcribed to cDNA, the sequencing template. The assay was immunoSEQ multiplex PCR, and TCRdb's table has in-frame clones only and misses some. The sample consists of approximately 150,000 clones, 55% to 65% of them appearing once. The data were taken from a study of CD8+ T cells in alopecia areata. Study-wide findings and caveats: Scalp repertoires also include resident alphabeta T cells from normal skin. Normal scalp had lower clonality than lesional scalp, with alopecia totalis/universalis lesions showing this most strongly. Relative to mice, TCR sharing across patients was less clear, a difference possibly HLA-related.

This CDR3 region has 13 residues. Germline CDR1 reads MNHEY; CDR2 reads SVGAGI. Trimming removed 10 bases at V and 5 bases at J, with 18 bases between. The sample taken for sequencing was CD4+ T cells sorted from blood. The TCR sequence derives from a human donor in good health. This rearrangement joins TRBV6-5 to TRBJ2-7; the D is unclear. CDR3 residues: CATREEFLDEQYF. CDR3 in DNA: TGTGCCACCCGAGAGGAATTTTTGGACGAGCAGTACTTC.